This TCR beta chain was captured in a study of OX40 agonist ivuxolimab in advanced cancers. Per germline, CDR1 MGHDK and CDR2 SYGVNS. The CDR3 runs 13 residues. Trimming left V 5 bases short and J 5 bases short, with 10 bases between. A single count supports this clone. Generated by immunoSEQ multiplex PCR, the TCRdb table keeps only in-frame clones and is missing some. The sample holds some 100,000 clones, roughly 90% seen once. This clonotype originated in an adult with an advanced solid tumor such as melanoma, head and neck, liver or kidney cancer. Sample: CD4+ or CD8+ T cells sorted from blood, taken in a trial of the OX40 agonist ivuxolimab. This chain connects TRBV25-1 to TRBJ1-5; D gene unclear. The CDR3 reads CASSLFTDQPQHF. In nucleotides, the CDR3 is TGTGCCAGCAGTCTATTTACCGATCAGCCCCAGCATTTT. The full variable domain, completed using reference TRBV25-1 and TRBJ1-5, is EADIYQTPRYLVIGTGKKITLECSQTMGHDKMYWYQQDPGMELHLIHYSYGVNSTEKGDLSSESTVSRIRTEHFPLTLESARPSHTSQYLCASSLFTDQPQHFGDGTRLSIL.